Given below is one T cell receptor beta chain in context. PCR primers comprised 60 Vbeta and 13 Jbeta primers. Some clones are missing from TCRdb's copy, which holds only in-frame ones; the method was immunoSEQ multiplex PCR. The table shows 100,000 to 150,000 clones, with less than 80% occurring only once. The data were obtained in a study of cytomegalovirus exposure and HLA in healthy donors. Material for sequencing was PBMCs. The clonotype was recovered from a man aged 35 to 55 in good health and CMV-seropositive.

As DNA, the CDR3 is TGCGCCAGCAGCTCCGGGACAGGGAGATCTTTCGGTGAAGCTTTCTTT. Amino acid sequence: CASSSGTGRSFGEAFF. The chain links TRBV5-1 to TRBJ1-1; 9 bases are a match to TRBD1. CDR1 is SGHRS and CDR2 is YFSETQ in the germline V gene. CDR3 length: 16 residues. V was clipped by 3 bases and J by 7 bases; unmatched bases: 13. Full variable domain (outside the CDR3, taken from reference TRBV5-1 and TRBJ1-1): KAGVTQTPRYLIKTRGQQVTLSCSPISGHRSVSWYQQTPGQGLQFLFEYFSETQRNKGNFPGRFSGRQFSNSRSEMNVSTLELGDSALYLCASSSGTGRSFGEAFFGQGTRLTVV.